One and the same sample provided the 2 T cell receptor beta chains below, sequenced in a study of T cell clonotyping in hematopoietic cell transplantation. Profiling relied on immunoSEQ multiplex PCR, and the TCRdb table lists in-frame clones only, not all of them. The sample yields some 45,000 clones, roughly 80% seen once. Time point here: recipient sample about 28 days before transplant, after cytoreduction. Sequences were derived from peripheral blood mononuclear cells, sampled before stem cell transplant. The source of these receptors is a man aged 60 to 75 with myelodysplastic syndrome. Some clones in this sample may be carry-over from other donors' samples.

The chain carries TRBV7-9 and TRBJ1-2, with 10 bases fitting TRBD1. V lost 7 bases, J lost 5 bases, and 10 bases stayed unmatched. This CDR3 is built from 15 residues. Germline V gene sequence: CDR1 SEHNR, CDR2 FQNEAQ (reference sequence). The CDR3 sequence: CASTRGTGEGYGYTF. The CDR3 DNA reads TGTGCCAGCACCAGAGGGACAGGGGAAGGGTATGGCTACACCTTC.

This sequence joins TRBV21-1 and TRBJ1-3; the tabulated D call, TRBD1, remains unverified against the DNA. TRBV21-1 is termed a pseudogene. The CDR3 has 17 residues. CDR3 amino acids: CASSILGQASSGNTIYF. The DNA for the CDR3 is TGTGCCAGCAGCATATTAGGACAGGCGAGCTCTGGAAACACCATATATTTT.